A single TCR beta chain is shown here with its context. These data belong to a study of blood T cell repertoires in COVID-19. Study information: Sites across the United States, Italy and Spain contributed samples from acute and convalescent COVID-19.

Profiled with immunoSEQ multiplex PCR; TCRdb holds only in-frame clones, not every one. The sample consists of some 340,000 clones, 90% to 95% of them appearing once. Losses at the gene ends were 1 base for V and 3 bases for J; bases not matched to a gene: 2. The CDR3 length is 14 residues. Per the germline V gene, CDR1 is MNHEY and CDR2 is SVGAGI. Participants classified as exposed had met a COVID-19 case within 2 weeks before study entry. The TCR was taken from a woman aged 25 to 45 who had been exposed to COVID-19. The chain employs TRBV6-5 and TRBJ1-2, with 7 bases matching TRBD1. Sequencing used PBMCs or T cells enriched from blood (not recorded which). CDR3 sequence (DNA): TGTGCCAGCAGTTACTTCGGGACAGACTATGGCTACACCTTC. Translated, it gives CASSYFGTDYGYTF.